Below are 6 T cell receptor beta chains sequenced from a single sample in a study of technical replicates of blood from several donors. Sequencing used immunoSEQ multiplex PCR; TCRdb keeps in-frame clones, though not all of them. This table has more than 75,000 clones, about 92% appearing once. Material: T cells isolated from PBMCs. The origin of the receptors is a human donor in good health.

V gene TRBV5-1 combines with J gene TRBJ2-1; the match to TRBD2 covers 9 bases. CDR1 and CDR2 (germline): SGHRS, YFSETQ. CDR3 length: 16 residues. Germline trimming cut 0 bases from V and 10 bases from J; bases unmatched to any gene: 11. The CDR3 protein is CASSLEVAGVIKEQFF. For the CDR3, the DNA is TGCGCCAGCAGCTTGGAGGTAGCGGGAGTGATAAAGGAGCAGTTCTTC.

This clone was detected only once. CDR3 sequence reads: CASTSGGAYQETQYF. DNA of the CDR3: TGTGCCAGTACCTCCGGGGGGGCATACCAAGAGACCCAGTACTTC. The chain joins TRBV19 to TRBJ2-5, with 8 bases lining up with TRBD2. With V trimmed by 7 bases and J by 0 bases, 7 bases remained unmatched. The germline gives CDR1 LNHDA, CDR2 SQIVND (reference sequence). CDR3 length: 15 residues. The complete variable domain, with remaining parts taken from reference TRBV19 and TRBJ2-5, reads DGGITQSPKYLFRKEGQNVTLSCEQNLNHDAMYWYRQDPGQGLRLIYYSQIVNDFQKGDIAEGYSVSREKKESFPLTVTSAQKNPTAFYLCASTSGGAYQETQYFGPGTRLLVL.

This clone was detected a few times. The chain combines TRBV10-1 with TRBJ1-1; D remains unclear. V dropped 2 bases and J dropped 0 bases, with 10 bases sitting between them. The CDR3 is 15 residues long. Germline CDR1 and CDR2: WNHNN and SYGVQD (reference sequence). CDR3 loop: CASSEGRGLNTEAFF. Written as DNA, the CDR3 is TGCGCCAGCAGTGAGGGACGCGGGCTGAACACTGAAGCTTTCTTT.

This chain joins TRBV6-5 and TRBJ1-6; 10 bases line up with TRBD1. The CDR3 runs 13 residues. V was pared by 8 bases and J by 8 bases, with 3 bases of the junction left unmatched. CDR1 MNHEY and CDR2 SVGAGI come from the germline V gene. The CDR3 DNA sequence: TGTGCCAGCGGACAGGGGGTTGATTCACCCCTCCACTTT. This gives the protein CASGQGVDSPLHF.

This chain uses TRBV7-7 with TRBJ2-5; D is perhaps TRBD2 (5 bases). This CDR3 region has 14 residues. Trimming cost V 4 bases and J 5 bases, with 14 bases left between them. CDR1 and CDR2 (germline): SSHAT, FNYEAQ (reference sequence). The CDR3 bases are TGTGCCAGCAGCTCTAGCCGACTTGGGGAGACCCAGTACTTC. Residues: CASSSSRLGETQYF.

CDR3 coding DNA: TGTGCCAGCAGCTTGGCTCAGGGGGGAGGCTATGGCTACACCTTC. It yields the protein CASSLAQGGGYGYTF. The chain carries TRBV5-4 and TRBJ1-2; TRBD1 matches 7 bases. V was pared by 0 bases and J by 4 bases, with 6 bases of the junction left unmatched. This CDR3 comprises 15 residues. Germline loops: CDR1 SGHNT, CDR2 YYREEE (reference sequence).